The present T cell receptor beta chain was sequenced within a study of blood T cell repertoires in COVID-19 (dated by TCRdb to between 2020 and 2021). For the study in its entirety: Collaborator samples came from the United States, Italy and Spain and covered acute and convalescent phases of COVID-19. The prospective study material was composed of cDNA or gDNA derived from T cells, B-cell-depleted T cells, or PBMCs. The dataset comprised deeply sampled blood TCRbeta repertoires from subjects exposed to, actively infected with, or recovered from COVID-19. The repertoires were released in a freely available public database meant as a resource for research on the immune response to SARS-CoV-2. Samples were obtained from the ongoing ImmuneRACE study (first 160 participants) and from 1,000 to 1,500 subjects provided by 6 global collaborators. The sample metadata nearly always contained a de-identified subject ID, COVID-19 status, age in years and sex. Where available, HLA class I and class II types were taken from metadata supplied by the sample provider and were not determined by assay-based typing. Beyond this particular receptor, the publication reports: The quantity of clinical and demographic metadata differed by source and by participant and was supplied without curation.

V is cut by 1 base and J by 1 base, and the space between the germline ends is 10 bases. According to the germline V gene, CDR1 reads MNHNS and CDR2 reads SASEGT. The CDR3 contains 15 residues, cysteine and phenylalanine counted. CDR3 DNA only is kept here, 45 bases in frame from base 1. The immunoSEQ Assay, a bias-controlled multiplex PCR, was used to amplify TCRbeta CDR3 regions from genomic DNA. The authors processed their data as follows. The number of nucleated cells in each sample was estimated from the amplification of reference gene primers within the assay. To quantify the absolute abundance of each unique TCRbeta CDR3 rearrangement, sequence reads were collapsed and filtered. For each sample, productive Simpson clonality was calculated by taking the square root of Simpson's diversity index across productive rearrangements. TCRdb took over this immuneACCESS table, retaining in-frame rearrangements with V and J assigned. Such tables are incomplete; in checked studies, under half of the missing clones stem from an unresolved V gene, and the remainder is unexplained. Clone size and V and J calls were adopted from that table, with D and trimming inferred from the DNA. The sample table records 300,000 to 400,000 clones; around 91% of these occur just once. The leading ten clones occupy roughly 3.3% of the sample.

Concerning this clone itself: No antigen is known for it. The record has no base qualities; no much larger clone is one base away.

Another Seattle source contributed samples from volunteer blood donors who had recovered from COVID-19. Whole blood was collected in K2EDTA tubes by collaborating institutions according to the institutions' own protocols. For TCRbeta analysis, collaborators shipped samples as frozen whole blood, isolated PBMCs, or DNA extracted from either of those sample types. Material for sequencing was peripheral blood. The sequence joins TRBV6-1 to TRBJ1-2; the D gene is unclear. The source is a woman aged 18 to 35 who had recovered from COVID-19. CDR3 loop: CASSEGVRSNYGYTF. The DNA reads as follows: TGTGCCAGCAGTGAAGGCGTAAGGAGTAACTATGGCTACACCTTC.